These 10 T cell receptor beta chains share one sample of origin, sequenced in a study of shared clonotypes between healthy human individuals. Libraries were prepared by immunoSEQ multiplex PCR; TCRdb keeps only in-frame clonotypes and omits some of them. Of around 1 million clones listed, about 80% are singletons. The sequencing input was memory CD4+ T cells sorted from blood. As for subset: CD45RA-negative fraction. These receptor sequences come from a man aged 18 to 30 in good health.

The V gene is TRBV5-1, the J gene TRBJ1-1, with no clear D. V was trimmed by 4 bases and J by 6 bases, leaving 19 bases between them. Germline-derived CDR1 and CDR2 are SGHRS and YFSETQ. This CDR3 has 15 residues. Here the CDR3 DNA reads TGCGCCAGCAGCCCCCAGGCTAAGGGAGGCCCTGAAGCTTTCTTT. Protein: CASSPQAKGGPEAFF.

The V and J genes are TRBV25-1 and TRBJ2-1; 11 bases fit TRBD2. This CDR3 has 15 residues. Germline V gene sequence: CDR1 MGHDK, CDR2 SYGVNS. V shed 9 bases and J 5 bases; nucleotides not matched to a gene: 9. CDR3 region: CASSGRARINNEQFF. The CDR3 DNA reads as TGTGCCAGTAGCGGGAGGGCTAGGATAAACAATGAGCAGTTCTTC.

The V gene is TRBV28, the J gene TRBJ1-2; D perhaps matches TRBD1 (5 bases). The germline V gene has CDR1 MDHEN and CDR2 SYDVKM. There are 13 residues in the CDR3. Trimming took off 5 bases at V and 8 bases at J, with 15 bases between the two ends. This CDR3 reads CASSPIGTRGYTF. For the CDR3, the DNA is TGTGCCAGCAGTCCGATAGGGACGAGAGGCTACACCTTC.

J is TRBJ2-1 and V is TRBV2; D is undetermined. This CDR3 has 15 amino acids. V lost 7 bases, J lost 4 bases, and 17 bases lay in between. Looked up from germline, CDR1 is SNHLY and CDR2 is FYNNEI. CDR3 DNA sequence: TGTGCCAGCAAGACCCTCACAACCTTTTACAATGAGCAGTTCTTC. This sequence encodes CASKTLTTFYNEQFF.

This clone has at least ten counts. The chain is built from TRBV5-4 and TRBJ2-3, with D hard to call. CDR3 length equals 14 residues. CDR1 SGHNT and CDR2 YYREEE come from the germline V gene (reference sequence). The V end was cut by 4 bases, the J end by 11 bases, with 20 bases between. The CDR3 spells CASSPYEATSGQYF. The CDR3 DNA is TGTGCCAGCAGCCCCTACGAAGCAACCTCAGGGCAGTATTTT.

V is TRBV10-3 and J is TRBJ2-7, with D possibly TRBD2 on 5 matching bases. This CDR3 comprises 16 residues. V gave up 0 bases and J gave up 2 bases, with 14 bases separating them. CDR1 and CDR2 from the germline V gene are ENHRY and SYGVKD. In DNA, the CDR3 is TGTGCCATCAGTGAGTCAGCAACAATGGAGGCCTACGAGCAGTACTTC. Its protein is CAISESATMEAYEQYF.

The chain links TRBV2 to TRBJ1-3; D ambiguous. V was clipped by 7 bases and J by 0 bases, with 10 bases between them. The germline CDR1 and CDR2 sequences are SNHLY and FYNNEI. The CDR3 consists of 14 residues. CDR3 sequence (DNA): TGTGCCAGCAATCTCGGCAGCTCTGGAAACACCATATATTTT. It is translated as CASNLGSSGNTIYF.

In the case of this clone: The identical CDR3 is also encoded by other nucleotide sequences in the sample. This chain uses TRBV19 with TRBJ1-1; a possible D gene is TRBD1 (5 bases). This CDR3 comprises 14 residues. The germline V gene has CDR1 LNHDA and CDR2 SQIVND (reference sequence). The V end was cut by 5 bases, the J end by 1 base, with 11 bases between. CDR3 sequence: CASSPRDPNTEAFF. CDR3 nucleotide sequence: TGTGCCAGTAGTCCCCGGGACCCGAACACTGAAGCTTTCTTT.

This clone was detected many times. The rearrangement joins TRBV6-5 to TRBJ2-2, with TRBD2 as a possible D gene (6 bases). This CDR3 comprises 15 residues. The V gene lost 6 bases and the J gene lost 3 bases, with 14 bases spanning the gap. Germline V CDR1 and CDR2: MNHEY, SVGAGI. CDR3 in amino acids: CASSPSWGDTGELFF. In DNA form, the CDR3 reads TGTGCCAGCAGCCCGTCTTGGGGGGACACCGGGGAGCTGTTTTTT.

The CDR3 protein is CASSLEGRVGTGELFF. Here the CDR3 DNA reads TGTGCCAGCAGCCTTGAGGGGAGGGTGGGAACCGGGGAGCTGTTTTTT. This rearrangement joins TRBV7-2 to TRBJ2-2; 7 nucleotides align to TRBD2. J lost 5 bases, V lost 5 bases, and 11 bases had no gene match. This CDR3 has 16 residues. Germline lookup yields CDR1 SGHTA and CDR2 FQGNSA.